One and the same sample provided the 15 T cell receptor beta chains below, sequenced in a study of blood T cell repertoires in COVID-19. Produced via immunoSEQ multiplex PCR; TCRdb's table is partial and in-frame only. The table has about 110,000 clones, around 64% seen once. Sequenced material: peripheral blood. Receptors were obtained from a woman aged 40 to 50 with acute or convalescent COVID-19.

In nucleotides, the CDR3 is TGTGCCAGCAGCTTAGTTGCGACAGGGTTCACAAATGAGCAGTTCTTC. This translates into CASSLVATGFTNEQFF. V and J are TRBV7-2 and TRBJ2-1; the match to TRBD1 covers 7 bases. Trimming at V came to 1 base and at J to 7 bases, leaving 10 bases not matched to a gene. Germline V gives CDR1 SGHTA, CDR2 FQGNSA. CDR3 length equals 16 residues.

The chain links TRBV5-4 to TRBJ2-4; 7 bases agree with TRBD1. The germline V gene encodes CDR1 SGHNT and CDR2 YYREEE (reference sequence). Unmatched junction bases numbered 5, after V lost 1 base and J lost 1 base. CDR3 length: 16 amino acids. CDR3 region: CASSLSQGVAKNIQYF. DNA for the CDR3: TGTGCCAGCAGCTTGAGTCAGGGGGTGGCCAAAAACATTCAGTACTTC.

V is TRBV11-2 and J is TRBJ2-7; 7 nucleotides agree with TRBD1. The CDR3 covers 13 residues. The germline CDR1 and CDR2 sequences are SGHAT and FQNNGV. Losses at the gene ends were 5 bases for V and 1 base for J; bases not matched to a gene: 2. CDR3 nucleotide sequence: TGTGCCAGCAGCCCAGGGGGTTCCTACGAGCAGTACTTC. This sequence encodes CASSPGGSYEQYF.

This clone was seen a handful of times. The chain has TRBV19 and TRBJ1-2, with D possibly TRBD1 on 5 matching bases. There are 12 residues in the CDR3. Germline-derived CDR1 and CDR2 are LNHDA and SQIVND (reference sequence). Trimming left V 6 bases short and J 6 bases short, with 11 bases between. The CDR3: CASRGQGHGYTF. Written as DNA, the CDR3 is TGTGCCAGTAGGGGCCAGGGCCATGGCTACACCTTC. Together with reference TRBV19 and TRBJ1-2, the CDR3 gives the full variable domain: DGGITQSPKYLFRKEGQNVTLSCEQNLNHDAMYWYRQDPGQGLRLIYYSQIVNDFQKGDIAEGYSVSREKKESFPLTVTSAQKNPTAFYLCASRGQGHGYTFGSGTRLTVV.

The V and J genes are TRBV5-1 and TRBJ2-7; D is perhaps TRBD2 (5 bases). Trimming removed 4 bases from V and 7 bases from J, with 15 bases in between. The germline V gene encodes CDR1 SGHRS and CDR2 YFSETQ. This CDR3 contains 13 residues. The CDR3 nucleotides are TGCGCCAGCAGCCTGCGGGCCGAAGGGGAGCAGTACTTC. Protein product: CASSLRAEGEQYF.

The V and J genes are TRBV18 and TRBJ1-6; 7 nucleotides align to TRBD1. The CDR3 contains 13 residues. Germline V gene lookup returns CDR1 KGHSH and CDR2 LQKENI. After removal of 6 bases from V and 7 bases from J, the junction contained 3 bases not matched to a gene. CDR3 loop: CASSDRVNSPLHF. CDR3 coding DNA: TGTGCCAGCTCTGACAGGGTCAATTCACCCCTCCACTTT.

The chain couples TRBV24-1 to TRBJ2-3, with 8 bases identical to TRBD1. CDR1 and CDR2 (germline): KGHDR, SFDVKD. The CDR3 runs 14 residues. Trimming at V came to 9 bases and at J to 3 bases, leaving 7 bases not matched to a gene. CDR3 amino acids: CATEDREETDTQYF. The CDR3 DNA reads as TGTGCCACCGAGGACAGGGAAGAAACAGATACGCAGTATTTT.

The chain couples TRBV5-4 to TRBJ2-1, with 9 bases matching TRBD2. The germline CDR1 and CDR2 sequences are SGHNT and YYREEE (reference sequence). V was clipped by 0 bases and J by 5 bases; unmatched bases: 3. This CDR3 has 15 residues. This CDR3 reads CASSLAGGGDNEQFF. The CDR3 bases are TGTGCCAGCAGCTTGGCCGGCGGGGGGGACAATGAGCAGTTCTTC.

The chain carries TRBV24-1 and TRBJ2-1; 10 bases line up with TRBD2. The CDR3 has 15 amino acids. V lost 5 bases and J lost 8; bases outside the gene matches: 8. CDR1 KGHDR and CDR2 SFDVKD come from the germline V gene. CDR3 nucleotide sequence: TGTGCCACCAGTGCTGGTAGCGGGGGGAGTGATGAGCAGTTCTTC. Its protein is CATSAGSGGSDEQFF.

The gene calls are TRBV2 and TRBJ1-4; possibly TRBD1 for D (5 bases). V lost 7 bases, J lost 0 bases, and 9 bases lay in between. This CDR3 region has 14 residues. The germline V gene has CDR1 SNHLY and CDR2 FYNNEI. CDR3 in amino acids: CASNRQTTNEKLFF. CDR3 DNA sequence: TGTGCCAGCAACCGACAGACAACTAATGAAAAACTGTTTTTT.

The V call is TRBV6-6, the J call TRBJ1-5; perhaps TRBD1 as D (5 bases). CDR1 is MNHNY, CDR2 SVGAGI, per germline (reference sequence). Trimming left V 2 bases short and J 0 bases short, with 8 bases between. The CDR3 loop spans 15 amino acids. CDR3 loop: CASSYLGDSNQPQHF. The CDR3 coding sequence is TGTGCCAGCAGTTACCTAGGGGATAGCAATCAGCCCCAGCATTTT.

CDR3 DNA: TGTGCCAGCTTACTACTCGGGACCCAGGAGGGCCAATGGAGTGGGTACTTC. This codes for CASLLLGTQEGQWSGYF. The V and J genes are TRBV21-1 and TRBJ2-4; the table assigns TRBD2, which was not confirmed against the DNA. TRBV21-1 has pseudogene status. CDR3 size: 17 residues.

This clone occurred a few times. The chain has TRBV6-5 and TRBJ1-5; D might be TRBD1 (6 bases). Trimming left V 6 bases short and J 3 bases short, with 15 bases between. The CDR3 spans 15 residues. CDR1 is MNHEY, CDR2 SVGAGI, per germline. The CDR3 protein is CASSQMGGPNQPQHF. The CDR3 DNA sequence: TGTGCCAGCAGCCAAATGGGGGGGCCCAATCAGCCCCAGCATTTT.

This sequence joins TRBV19 and TRBJ2-2; D perhaps matches TRBD1 (5 bases). CDR3 size: 15 residues. Germline V gene data show CDR1 as LNHDA and CDR2 as SQIVND (reference sequence). Trimming pared 3 bases from V and 6 bases from J, leaving 14 bases between. Here the CDR3 reads CASSIGWGKAGELFF. The CDR3 DNA reads TGTGCCAGTAGTATTGGATGGGGCAAGGCCGGGGAGCTGTTTTTT. Combining the CDR3 with reference TRBV19 and TRBJ2-2 gives the whole variable domain DGGITQSPKYLFRKEGQNVTLSCEQNLNHDAMYWYRQDPGQGLRLIYYSQIVNDFQKGDIAEGYSVSREKKESFPLTVTSAQKNPTAFYLCASSIGWGKAGELFFGEGSRLTVL.

The rearrangement uses TRBV15 and TRBJ2-7; unclear D gene. CDR1 is LNHNV and CDR2 is YYDKDF in the germline V gene (reference sequence). Trimming pared 0 bases from V and 10 bases from J, leaving 10 bases between. CDR3 length: 12 amino acids. DNA of the CDR3: TGTGCCACCAGCAGAGACAAAACAGTCCAGTACTTC. Its translation: CATSRDKTVQYF.